This passage covers 6 T cell receptor beta chains from one sample sequenced in a study of blood T cell repertoires in COVID-19. Measured with immunoSEQ multiplex PCR; TCRdb has only the in-frame clones, and not every one. The data hold 250,000 to 350,000 clones, with roughly 80% observed a single time. The sequencing sample was made of peripheral blood. Source of these receptors: a human donor with COVID-19, enrolled during active disease. The donor label of this sample is uncertain.

The genes are TRBV7-3 and TRBJ2-1; TRBD2 aligns across 8 bases. The V segment lost 2 bases and the J segment 4 bases; nucleotides outside the gene matches: 4. Germline CDR1 and CDR2: SGHTA and FQGTGA. CDR3 length: 15 residues. The chain's CDR3 is CASSLLAGVYNEQFF. The CDR3 DNA sequence: TGTGCCAGCAGCTTACTAGCGGGTGTTTACAATGAGCAGTTCTTC.

The chain uses TRBV6-1 and TRBJ1-5; possibly TRBD1 for D (6 bases). V lost 3 bases, J lost 6 bases, and 12 bases lay in between. The germline CDR1 and CDR2 sequences are MNHNS and SASEGT. The CDR3 is made up of 14 amino acids. CDR3 DNA sequence: TGTGCCAGCAGTGATACAGGGATAGGTCAGCCCCAGCATTTT. This sequence encodes CASSDTGIGQPQHF.

The chain couples TRBV5-1 to TRBJ2-5; TRBD1 aligns across 9 bases. CDR3 length: 15 residues. V trimming: 4 bases; J trimming: 5 bases; junction bases outside the gene matches: 9. Germline-derived CDR1 and CDR2 are SGHRS and YFSETQ. CDR3 DNA: TGCGCCAGCAGCCCGGACAGGGGAGGCTCGGAGACCCAGTACTTC. Translation: CASSPDRGGSETQYF.

The J gene is TRBJ2-5, the V gene TRBV5-1, with 7 bases that match TRBD2. The ends lost 4 bases at V and 2 bases at J; junction bases unmatched: 8. Germline CDR1 is SGHRS and CDR2 is YFSETQ. This CDR3 contains 15 residues. CDR3: CASSGDGLGQETQYF. The DNA for the CDR3 is TGCGCCAGCAGCGGGGATGGACTAGGTCAAGAGACCCAGTACTTC.

CDR3 loop: CARAPGGPYGYTF. Here the CDR3 DNA reads TGCGCCAGGGCCCCGGGGGGCCCCTATGGCTACACCTTC. J is TRBJ1-2 and V is TRBV5-1, with D perhaps TRBD1 (6 bases). This CDR3 comprises 13 residues. Trimming shortened V by 8 bases and J by 4 bases, and 15 bases separated the two germline ends. Per the germline V gene, CDR1 is SGHRS and CDR2 is YFSETQ. Full variable domain (remainder filled in from reference TRBV5-1 and TRBJ1-2): KAGVTQTPRYLIKTRGQQVTLSCSPISGHRSVSWYQQTPGQGLQFLFEYFSETQRNKGNFPGRFSGRQFSNSRSEMNVSTLELGDSALYLCARAPGGPYGYTFGSGTRLTVV.

This clone was seen just once. The chain has TRBV4-3 and TRBJ2-3, with a possible D match to TRBD2 (6 bases). The V gene's germline CDR1 is LGHNA and CDR2 YSLEER. V was trimmed by 0 bases and J by 4 bases, leaving 14 bases between them. This CDR3 is built from 16 residues. The CDR3 DNA reads TGCGCCAGCAGCCAAGAGACCGGGAGTGCCGCAGATACGCAGTATTTT. It yields the protein CASSQETGSAADTQYF.